The source of this T cell receptor beta chain is a study of blood T cell repertoires in COVID-19. Across the study: Sites across the United States, Italy and Spain contributed samples from acute and convalescent COVID-19.

The CDR3 contains 18 residues. In germline, CDR1 is SGDLS, CDR2 YYNGEE. With 1 base removed from V and 6 bases from J, the gap between germline ends came to 26 bases. Profiling relied on immunoSEQ multiplex PCR, and the TCRdb table lists in-frame clones only, not all of them. The table lists about 180,000 clones, around 80% of them singletons. Source material: peripheral blood. This clonotype was obtained from a man aged 65-85 years with active or convalescent COVID-19. V and J are TRBV9 and TRBJ2-7, with D unresolved. CDR3 region: CASSVHLRSHGRPPEQYF. CDR3 DNA: TGTGCCAGCAGCGTACACCTTCGCTCCCATGGCAGGCCACCCGAGCAGTACTTC.